This T cell receptor (beta chain) originates from a study of cytomegalovirus exposure and HLA in healthy donors. Study-wide results and caveats: In vitro, three CMV-associated chains proved specific for CMV antigens.

This clone was seen just once. Its antigen is unknown. 13 Jbeta primers and 60 Vbeta primers were used for the PCR. Assay used: immunoSEQ multiplex PCR; TCRdb lists only in-frame clones, some missing. The sample consists of around 94,000 clones, about 62% of them appearing once. This CDR3 is 16 amino acids long. Germline loops: CDR1 SGHVS, CDR2 FQNEAQ. V trimming: 1 base; J trimming: 1 base; junction bases outside the gene matches: 3. V is TRBV7-8 and J is TRBJ1-5; TRBD1 matches at 8 bases. This TCR came from a human donor in good health. The sequenced material came from PBMCs. CDR3 residues: CASSLVAGGSNQPQHF. In DNA, the CDR3 is TGTGCCAGCAGCTTAGTGGCAGGGGGCAGCAATCAGCCCCAGCATTTT.